This T cell receptor beta chain was captured by sequencing in a study of spatial heterogeneity in lung cancer. Whole-study context: The donors comprised approximately 75 untreated early-stage non-small cell lung cancer patients.

Every individual TCR cDNA molecule carried its own unique molecular identifier, which allowed correction of PCR and sequencing errors. From the 5' RACE reads, TCRdb called clonotypes with MiXCR, one entry per CDR3 protein. The sample includes 110,000 or so distinct CDR3 sequences, 10% to 11% of them seen just once. At least ten counts were recorded for this clonotype. As for time point: blood at routine non-recurrence follow-up after resection. The CDR3 spans 14 residues. Germline V CDR1 and CDR2: SQVTM, ANQGSEA. The V gene lost 5 bases and the J gene lost 2 bases, with 14 bases spanning the gap. The input for sequencing was PBMCs, taken at follow-up. This TCR came from a female donor with early-stage non-small cell lung cancer. This chain links TRBV29-1 with TRBJ2-3; possibly TRBD2 for D (5 bases). CDR3 bases: TGCAGCGTTCGTAAGGGAGCGGTCACAGATACGCAGTATTTT. Translation gives CSVRKGAVTDTQYF.